Listed below are T cell receptor beta chains from one sample, sequenced in a study of T-cell memory formation after mild COVID-19. In TCRdb, the 5' RACE reads were re-called with MiXCR into one record per CDR3 protein. Of over 350,000 distinct CDR3 sequences in the sample, approximately 25% were seen once. Sequencing was carried out using PBMCs or a T cell subset sorted from them (not recorded which). The receptors shown here come from an adult woman who had mild COVID-19 (a few samples of this study predate the infection). Cell type and time point are not known. CDR3s include the opening cysteine and the closing phenylalanine or tryptophan. Each record gives: D gene, clone size, V gene, J gene, CDR3 protein, CDR3 DNA. The D gene is left open where the match is weak. Clone size is not always given. Where it is, it says once, few, many or a class for expanded clones.

TRBD2,-,TRBV9,TRBJ2-5,CASSRPGLAGGPGETQYF,TGTGCCAGCAGCCGCCCTGGACTAGCGGGGGGGCCCGGAGAGACCCAGTACTTC
-,-,TRBV10-3,TRBJ2-7,CAISVQGPYEQYF,TGTGCCATCAGTGTGCAGGGACCCTACGAGCAGTACTTC
-,many,TRBV7-6,TRBJ2-7,CASSLEQGPYEQYF,TGTGCCAGCAGCTTAGAACAGGGCCCTTACGAGCAGTACTTC
TRBD1,-,TRBV7-8,TRBJ2-7,CASSSITGTGAHEQYF,TGTGCCAGCAGCTCGATCACCGGGACAGGGGCCCACGAGCAGTACTTC
-,few,TRBV24-1,TRBJ2-5,CATSDFTDIVETQYF,TGTGCCACCAGTGATTTCACAGACATAGTGGAGACCCAGTACTTC
-,few,TRBV9,TRBJ2-7,CASSPLPLSYEQYF,TGTGCCAGCAGTCCCCTACCCCTATCCTACGAGCAGTACTTC
-,few,TRBV12-3/TRBV12-4,TRBJ1-1,CASSLSNRFTEAFF,TGTGCCAGCAGTTTATCCAACAGGTTCACTGAAGCTTTCTTT
-,-,TRBV12-3/TRBV12-4,TRBJ2-7,CASSLARTDSYEQYF,TGTGCCAGCAGTTTAGCACGGACAGATTCCTACGAGCAGTACTTC
TRBD1,few,TRBV7-2,TRBJ2-2,CASSLARAGQGENTGELFF,TGTGCCAGCAGCTTAGCGCGAGCGGGACAGGGGGAGAACACCGGGGAGCTGTTTTTT
-,-,TRBV6-5,TRBJ1-4,CRTPTNEKLFF,TGTAGGACACCAACTAATGAAAAACTGTTTTTT
TRBD2,-,TRBV12-3/TRBV12-4,TRBJ2-1,CASSRTSGAPYNEQFF,TGTGCCAGCAGCCGGACTAGCGGGGCCCCCTACAATGAGCAGTTCTTC
TRBD1,many,TRBV6-5,TRBJ2-7,CASSYSRGQGVYEQYF,TGTGCCAGCAGTTACTCGAGAGGACAGGGGGTCTACGAGCAGTACTTC
-,few,TRBV6-5,TRBJ2-2,CASSPLVMTSYTGELFF,TGTGCCAGCAGCCCCCTGGTAATGACTTCTTACACCGGGGAGCTGTTTTTT
-,-,TRBV7-2,TRBJ1-5,CASSLGAAPGQPQHF,TGTGCCAGCAGCTTAGGCGCAGCCCCGGGGCAGCCCCAGCATTTT
-,-,TRBV4-2,TRBJ1-1,CASSQPGRGGVEAFF,TGTGCCAGCAGCCAACCTGGGAGGGGAGGGGTTGAAGCTTTCTTT
TRBD1,-,TRBV2,TRBJ2-2,CASSEAPGQGFGELFF,TGTGCCAGCAGTGAAGCGCCGGGACAGGGATTCGGGGAGCTGTTTTTT
-,few,TRBV7-2,TRBJ2-7,CASSWGRGTYEQYF,TGTGCCAGCAGCTGGGGCAGGGGCACCTACGAGCAGTACTTC
TRBD2,-,TRBV9,TRBJ2-1,CASSVSAGGSYNEQFF,TGTGCCAGCAGCGTATCAGCGGGGGGCTCCTACAATGAGCAGTTCTTC
TRBD1,few,TRBV20-1,TRBJ2-2,CSARDFGQGATGELFF,TGCAGTGCTAGAGATTTCGGACAGGGGGCGACCGGGGAGCTGTTTTTT
-,-,TRBV2,TRBJ2-1,CASSEGTVLYNEQFF,TGTGCCAGCAGTGAAGGGACAGTTCTCTACAATGAGCAGTTCTTC
-,-,TRBV12-3/TRBV12-4,TRBJ1-3,CASSFTGKSGNTIYF,TGTGCCAGCAGTTTTACAGGAAAAAGTGGAAACACCATATATTTT
-,-,TRBV18,TRBJ1-5,CASSPGINNQPQHF,TGTGCCAGCTCACCAGGGATCAACAATCAGCCCCAGCATTTT
TRBD2,few,TRBV6-1,TRBJ2-7,CASSEAFDLAGLYEQYF,TGTGCCAGCAGTGAAGCGTTTGATCTAGCGGGACTCTACGAGCAGTACTTC
TRBD2,few,TRBV7-2,TRBJ2-7,CASSLGLATYEQYF,TGTGCCAGCAGTTTGGGACTAGCGACCTACGAGCAGTACTTC
-,few,TRBV6-4,TRBJ1-1,CASRGAQAEAFF,TGTGCCAGCAGGGGGGCGCAGGCTGAAGCTTTCTTT
-,-,TRBV14,TRBJ1-2,CASSQAPGYGYTF,TGTGCCAGCAGCCAGGCCCCAGGCTATGGCTACACCTTC
-,-,TRBV12-5,TRBJ2-1,CASGLGVDNEQFF,TGTGCTAGTGGTTTGGGCGTTGACAATGAGCAGTTCTTC
TRBD1,-,TRBV5-1,TRBJ1-3,CASSLGVPGQGSSGNTIYF,TGCGCCAGCAGCTTGGGTGTCCCGGGACAGGGGAGCTCTGGAAACACCATATATTTT
-,few,TRBV20-1,TRBJ2-2,CSASSFTGYTGELFF,TGCAGTGCTAGTAGCTTTACAGGGTACACCGGGGAGCTGTTTTTT
-,-,TRBV5-6,TRBJ2-3,CASSLPAELNTQYF,TGTGCCAGCAGCTTGCCAGCGGAACTCAACACGCAGTATTTT
-,-,TRBV9,TRBJ2-5,CASSEGDGQETQYF,TGTGCCAGCAGCGAGGGGGACGGCCAAGAGACCCAGTACTTC
-,-,TRBV7-2,TRBJ2-7,CASSGLETYEQYF,TGTGCCAGCAGTGGATTAGAGACCTACGAGCAGTACTTC
-,-,TRBV29-1,TRBJ2-7,CSVGSSYEQYF,TGCAGCGTCGGGAGCTCCTACGAGCAGTACTTC
-,-,TRBV3-1,TRBJ1-1,CASSRGSGTEAFF,TGTGCCAGCAGTCGGGGGTCTGGCACTGAAGCTTTCTTT
-,-,TRBV11-3,TRBJ2-3,CASSWTAGTDTQYF,TGTGCCAGCAGCTGGACGGCAGGCACAGATACGCAGTATTTT
-,-,TRBV14,TRBJ2-6,CASSQVSGANVLTF,TGTGCCAGCAGCCAGGTCTCTGGGGCCAACGTCCTGACTTTC